A single sample is the source of the 21 T cell receptor beta chains below, sequenced in a study of patients and donors after allogeneic stem cell transplantation. TCRdb re-called the RT-PCR reads with MiXCR, one entry per CDR3 protein. The sample includes hundreds of thousands of distinct CDR3 sequences, more than 15% of them seen just once. The sequencing sample was made of blood, either unsorted or a sorted T cell fraction (not recorded which). The receptors were gathered from a human donor who was either an allogeneic HSCT recipient or a stem cell or donor lymphocyte infusion donor (not recorded which). It is not recorded whose cells these are; they may come from a transplant donor.

This chain joins TRBV6-2 or TRBV6-3 and TRBJ1-4; tentatively, D is TRBD1 (5 bases). This CDR3 is 15 amino acids long. Germline-derived CDR1 and CDR2 are MNHEY and SVGEGT. V lost 2 bases and J 4 bases, leaving 11 bases between the germline ends. The CDR3 DNA reads as TGTGCCAGCAGTTACGGAGGGGCGTTTAATGAAAAACTGTTTTTT. Translating gives CASSYGGAFNEKLFF.

This clonotype was seen only a few times. The V call is TRBV15, the J call TRBJ2-7; D is uncertain. V was cut by 0 bases and J by 1 base, with 10 bases left in between. The CDR3 totals 15 residues. CDR1 and CDR2 from the germline V gene are LNHNV and YYDKDF (reference sequence). The CDR3 is CATSREGPRSYEQYF. The CDR3 DNA is TGTGCCACCAGCAGAGAGGGTCCCAGATCCTACGAGCAGTACTTC.

This chain connects TRBV30 to TRBJ1-2; the D is unclear. The germline gives CDR1 GTSNPN, CDR2 SVGIG (reference sequence). The CDR3 runs 12 residues. Trimming left V 1 base short and J 6 bases short, with 9 bases between. The CDR3 sequence is CAWSATSHGYTF. CDR3 in DNA: TGTGCCTGGAGTGCCACAAGCCATGGCTACACCTTC.

This clonotype was counted ten times or more. The J gene is TRBJ2-1, the V gene TRBV14; D is ambiguous. Germline assignment: CDR1 SGHDN and CDR2 FVKESK. The CDR3 consists of 13 residues. V gave up 2 bases and J gave up 3 bases, with 5 bases separating them. This chain's CDR3 is CASSQWLYNEQFF. CDR3 nucleotide sequence: TGTGCCAGCAGCCAATGGCTCTACAATGAGCAGTTCTTC.

This clonotype occurred once. The V call is TRBV18, the J call TRBJ2-7; possible D gene TRBD1, 7 bases. The CDR3 covers 15 residues. The germline V and J ends were trimmed by 3 bases and 5 bases, with 17 bases remaining between them. Germline V lookup: CDR1 KGHSH, CDR2 LQKENI. The CDR3 DNA sequence: TGTGCCAGCTCACCGGGGGGAGTAGGGGGCGACGAGCAGTACTTC. Residues: CASSPGGVGGDEQYF.

This clonotype was counted only a few times. The rearrangement links TRBV12-3 or TRBV12-4 to TRBJ2-3; 9 bases align to TRBD2. With 7 bases clipped from V and 4 bases from J, the junction kept 6 bases outside the gene matches. CDR3 length equals 14 residues. CDR3 nucleotide sequence: TGTGCCAGCAAAGCGGGGGGCAGGCCAGATACGCAGTATTTT. Translating gives CASKAGGRPDTQYF.

This clonotype has at least ten counts. J is TRBJ1-1 and V is TRBV12-3 or TRBV12-4; D remains ambiguous. This CDR3 is 13 amino acids long. With 6 bases removed from V and 4 bases from J, the gap between germline ends came to 12 bases. Here the CDR3 reads CASSPLSATEAFF. CDR3 in DNA: TGTGCCAGCAGCCCTCTGTCGGCCACTGAAGCTTTCTTT.

This chain links TRBV14 with TRBJ1-2; TRBD1 might be the D (6 bases). The CDR3 sequence is 16 residues long. The germline V and J ends were trimmed by 2 bases and 2 bases, with 15 bases remaining between them. Germline V gene data show CDR1 as SGHDN and CDR2 as FVKESK. The DNA for the CDR3 is TGTGCCAGCAGCCAAATCGGGGACATGTACAACTATGGCTACACCTTC. This encodes CASSQIGDMYNYGYTF.

This clonotype occurred many times. The chain has TRBV4-2 and TRBJ2-7; tentative D call: TRBD2 (5 bases). The germline V gene has CDR1 LGHNA and CDR2 YNFKEQ. Trimming shortened V by 0 bases and J by 0 bases, and 15 bases separated the two germline ends. The CDR3 is made up of 17 amino acids. The CDR3 sequence: CASSQDRIGDISYEQYF. CDR3 nucleotides: TGTGCCAGCAGCCAAGATCGAATCGGGGATATCTCCTACGAGCAGTACTTC.

This clonotype has at least ten counts. The genes are TRBV27 and TRBJ2-1; 12 bases match TRBD2. The V and J ends lost 5 bases and 7 bases, in that order; junction bases with no gene match: 9. This CDR3 region has 16 residues. The germline V gene encodes CDR1 MNHEY and CDR2 SMNVEV (reference sequence). DNA for the CDR3: TGTGCCAGCAGTCCTCGACTAGCGGGGGTAAGGAATGAGCAGTTCTTC. Translated, it gives CASSPRLAGVRNEQFF.

The V gene is TRBV6-1, the J gene TRBJ2-7; TRBD2 agrees at 10 bases. Trimming cost V 5 bases and J 8 bases; bases outside gene matches: 9. Germline CDR1 MNHNS, CDR2 SASEGT. The CDR3 is made up of 14 amino acids. CDR3 amino acids: CASSKSGGVSKQYF. CDR3 nucleotide sequence: TGTGCCAGCAGTAAAAGCGGGGGGGTTTCAAAGCAGTACTTC.

Ten or more counts support this clonotype. Here the CDR3 reads CASSQDRGHGRGPRGYTF. CDR3 bases: TGTGCCAGCAGCCAAGATCGAGGACACGGTCGGGGACCTCGGGGCTACACCTTC. The genes are TRBV4-2 and TRBJ1-2; D is possibly TRBD1 (5 bases). Germline V gene data show CDR1 as LGHNA and CDR2 as YNFKEQ. Trimming removed 0 bases at V and 8 bases at J, with 25 bases between. The CDR3 runs to 18 residues.

This chain connects TRBV18 to TRBJ1-1, with 9 nucleotides matching TRBD1. From germline, CDR1 is KGHSH and CDR2 LQKENI. V shed 4 bases and J 1 base; nucleotides not matched to a gene: 13. This CDR3 is built from 18 residues. The CDR3 here is CASSLRMGQGFPNTEAFF. As DNA, the CDR3 is TGTGCCAGCTCACTGAGGATGGGACAGGGTTTTCCGAACACTGAAGCTTTCTTT.

This clonotype was picked up many times. The V call is TRBV5-1, the J call TRBJ2-2; perhaps TRBD2 as D (6 bases). Germline-derived CDR1 and CDR2 are SGHRS and YFSETQ. This CDR3 region has 15 residues. Trimming removed 3 bases from V and 4 bases from J, with 13 bases in between. This CDR3 is CASSSRDSGTGELFF. CDR3 DNA: TGCGCCAGCAGCTCCCGGGACTCGGGCACCGGGGAGCTGTTTTTT.

V and J are TRBV27 and TRBJ1-2, with D perhaps TRBD1 (6 bases). CDR3 length equals 16 residues. Trimming left V 4 bases short and J 4 bases short, with 19 bases between. Germline V gives CDR1 MNHEY, CDR2 SMNVEV (reference sequence). CDR3 DNA: TGTGCCAGCAGTTCAGACAGGCCGCTGTATCGCTATGGCTACACCTTC. Protein sequence: CASSSDRPLYRYGYTF.

The rearrangement uses TRBV7-2 and TRBJ2-7, with 7 bases that match TRBD2. The CDR3 loop spans 14 amino acids. Germline V CDR1 and CDR2: SGHTA, FQGNSA. Trimming at V came to 6 bases and at J to 7 bases, leaving 12 bases not matched to a gene. The CDR3 coding sequence is TGTGCCAGCAGTGGGGCTAGCGGCCCACTGGAGCAGTACTTC. Translation: CASSGASGPLEQYF.

This clonotype was observed a few times. The chain couples TRBV12-3 or TRBV12-4 to TRBJ2-1; 12 positions agree with TRBD2. V lost 6 bases and J lost 9; bases outside the gene matches: 9. The CDR3 extends over 15 amino acids. In nucleotides, the CDR3 is TGTGCCAGCAGAGGGTCTAGCGGGAGGGATAGTGAGCAGTTCTTC. Translating it yields CASRGSSGRDSEQFF.

This clonotype was recorded many times. V and J are TRBV7-9 and TRBJ2-5; D unresolved. Germline CDR1 SEHNR, CDR2 FQNEAQ (reference sequence). Trimming cost V 2 bases and J 4 bases, with 5 bases left between them. This CDR3 has 12 amino acids. The CDR3 DNA reads as TGTGCCAGCAGCTTATCTCGAGAGACCCAGTACTTC. Amino acids: CASSLSRETQYF.

This clonotype was recorded at least ten times. The rearrangement uses TRBV12-3 or TRBV12-4 and TRBJ2-7; perhaps D is TRBD1 or TRBD2 (6 bases each). CDR3 length equals 15 residues. Trimming removed 8 bases at V and 7 bases at J, with 24 bases between. In DNA, the CDR3 is TGTGCCAGCGGCTTGACCTCGACAGGACTACGGGAGCAGTACTTC. Amino acids: CASGLTSTGLREQYF.

J is TRBJ2-1 and V is TRBV7-9; D gene uncertain. Germline values: CDR1 SEHNR, CDR2 FQNEAQ (reference sequence). The germline V and J ends were trimmed by 5 bases and 2 bases, with 7 bases remaining between them. CDR3 length: 13 amino acids. The CDR3 bases are TGTGCCAGCAGCCCGACTGCCTACAATGAGCAGTTCTTC. It is translated as CASSPTAYNEQFF.

The chain joins TRBV9 to TRBJ1-2, with 7 bases fitting TRBD1. V lost 3 bases, J lost 6 bases, and 11 bases stayed unmatched. This CDR3 is 15 amino acids long. Germline loops: CDR1 SGDLS, CDR2 YYNGEE. The CDR3 DNA reads TGTGCCAGCAGCGCCGCGACAGGGTCCGTCCATGGCTACACCTTC. This translates into CASSAATGSVHGYTF.